This T cell receptor (beta chain) was observed in a study of T cell repertoires in aging, cancer and after chemotherapy. The study's findings and limits: Age-matched healthy donors had significantly more diverse, less clonal blood TCR repertoires than untreated cancer patients. Across the chemotherapy interval, each cancer cohort showed higher median generation probability, suggesting thymic rebound.

TCR beta rearrangements were amplified from peripheral blood genomic DNA. As to this clonotype: Its antigen remains unidentified.

The CDR3 totals 15 residues. With 6 bases clipped from V and 3 bases from J, the junction kept 11 bases outside the gene matches. Rearranged V-D-J TRB sequences were amplified with a mixed TRB-A/B primer pool. TCRdb re-called the multiplex PCR reads through MiXCR, storing one row per CDR3 protein. The sample includes about 2,000 distinct CDR3 sequences, approximately 63% seen only once; the top ten take just under 60%. This receptor was obtained from a human donor with a solid tumor. Sequenced sample: blood. V gene TRBV12-3 or TRBV12-4 combines with J gene TRBJ2-7, with 7 bases identical to TRBD2. This CDR3 is CASSSFGLGLYEQYF. CDR3 nucleotide sequence: TGTGCCAGCAGCTCCTTTGGACTAGGCCTCTACGAGCAGTACTTC.